Shown below are 5 T cell receptor beta chains from a single sample sequenced in a study of CD8+ T cells in alopecia areata (dated by TCRdb to 2017 to 2018). Library generation was performed with the immunoSEQ multiplex PCR assay. RNA was extracted from all samples and reverse transcribed into cDNA, which served as template for TCR sequencing. The source is immuneACCESS, and TCRdb retained only in-frame sequences with V and J called. Part of the clones is not carried over; for the studies checked, unresolved V genes explain less than half of this, and the remainder is unexplained. In this sample the table shows 170,000 or so clones, about 60% of which occur a single time. Clones ranked in the top ten supply around an eighth of the sample. What this sample's time point label stands for: roughly 26 weeks on oral tofacitinib. Interpreted using the paper, the treatment or condition label stands for: oral pan-JAK inhibitor, 5-10 mg twice daily.

This material consisted of CD8+ T cells sorted from blood, taken at week 24, from a patient treated with tofacitinib. These receptors were obtained from a human donor with alopecia areata.

This clone was counted between two and nine times. CDR3 sequence: CASSPGGSTDTQYF. The CDR3, as DNA: TGTGCCAGCAGCCCCGGGGGTAGCACAGATACGCAGTATTTT. The chain has TRBV7-3 and TRBJ2-3; D perhaps matches TRBD2 (6 bases). Deletions cut 5 bases from V and 0 bases from J, with 9 bases between. This CDR3 comprises 14 residues. Germline assignment: CDR1 SGHTA and CDR2 FQGTGA.

This chain connects TRBV5-1 to TRBJ1-6, with D hard to call. Trimming stripped 3 bases from V and 7 bases from J, with 8 bases between. The CDR3 has 13 residues. CDR1 and CDR2 (germline): SGHRS, YFSETQ. In DNA, the CDR3 is TGCGCCAGCAGCTGGATAGGGAATTCACCCCTCCACTTT. Translation: CASSWIGNSPLHF.

A single count supports this clone. The V and J genes are TRBV15 and TRBJ2-1; D ambiguous. V dropped 5 bases and J dropped 5 bases, with 7 bases sitting between them. The CDR3 totals 12 residues. Germline V gene sequence: CDR1 LNHNV, CDR2 YYDKDF (reference sequence). CDR3 coding DNA: TGTGCCACCAGCCTGCGGAACAATGAGCAGTTCTTC. Protein: CATSLRNNEQFF.

The V and J genes are TRBV5-6 and TRBJ1-6; 8 nucleotides line up with TRBD1. The CDR3 totals 16 residues. With V trimmed by 4 bases and J by 8 bases, 11 bases remained unmatched. Germline loops: CDR1 SGHDT, CDR2 YYEEEE. The CDR3 nucleotides read TGTGCCAGCAGCGGACAGGGAGGGATTTTAGATTCACCCCTCCACTTT. Amino acid sequence: CASSGQGGILDSPLHF.

V usage is TRBV29-1 and J usage is TRBJ2-2; D may be TRBD2 (6 bases). Germline CDR1 is SQVTM and CDR2 is ANQGSEA. Trimming left V 4 bases short and J 6 bases short, with 21 bases between. The CDR3 has 16 residues. The CDR3 DNA follows: TGCAGCGTTGGTGATGGGGGGAGTAGATTGGCCGGGGAGCTGTTTTTT. Its translation is CSVGDGGSRLAGELFF.